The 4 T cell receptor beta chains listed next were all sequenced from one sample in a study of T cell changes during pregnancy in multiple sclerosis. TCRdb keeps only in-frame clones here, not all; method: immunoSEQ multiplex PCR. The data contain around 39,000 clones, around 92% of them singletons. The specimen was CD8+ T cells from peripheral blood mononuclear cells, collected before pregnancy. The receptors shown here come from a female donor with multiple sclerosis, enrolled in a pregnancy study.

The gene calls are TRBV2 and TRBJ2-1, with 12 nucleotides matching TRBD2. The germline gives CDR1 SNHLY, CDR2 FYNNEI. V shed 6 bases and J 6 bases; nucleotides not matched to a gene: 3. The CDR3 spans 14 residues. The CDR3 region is CASRLLAGGNEQFF. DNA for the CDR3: TGTGCCAGCAGGTTACTAGCGGGGGGCAATGAGCAGTTCTTC. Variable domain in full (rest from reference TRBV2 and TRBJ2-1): EPEVTQTPSHQVTQMGQEVILRCVPISNHLYFYWYRQILGQKVEFLVSFYNNEISEKSEIFDDQFSVERPDGSNFTLKIRSTKLEDSAMYFCASRLLAGGNEQFFGPGTRLTVL.

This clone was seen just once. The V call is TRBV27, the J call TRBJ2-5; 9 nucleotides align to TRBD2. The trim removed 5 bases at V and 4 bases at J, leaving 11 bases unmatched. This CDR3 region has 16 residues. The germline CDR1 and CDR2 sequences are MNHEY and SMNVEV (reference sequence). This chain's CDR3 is CASSPRGGRARETQYF. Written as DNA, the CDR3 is TGTGCCAGCAGTCCCCGGGGCGGGAGGGCCCGAGAGACCCAGTACTTC.

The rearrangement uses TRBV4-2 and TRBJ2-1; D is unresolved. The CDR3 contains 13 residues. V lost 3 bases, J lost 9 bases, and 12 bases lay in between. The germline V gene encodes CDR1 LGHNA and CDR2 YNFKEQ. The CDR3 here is CASSHPLGAEQFF. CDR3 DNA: TGTGCCAGCAGCCACCCGCTAGGTGCTGAGCAGTTCTTC.

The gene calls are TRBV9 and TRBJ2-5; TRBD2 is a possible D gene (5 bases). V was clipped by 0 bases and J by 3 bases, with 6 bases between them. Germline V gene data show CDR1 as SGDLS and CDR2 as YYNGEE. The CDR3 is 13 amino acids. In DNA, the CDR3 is TGTGCCAGCAGCGTAGCGGGGAAAGAGACCCAGTACTTC. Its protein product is CASSVAGKETQYF.